The present entry profiles one T cell receptor (beta chain) with its context. This sample is part of a study of T cells expressing NK-cell markers. CDR3 size: 11 residues. From germline, CDR1 is SEHNR and CDR2 FQNEAQ (reference sequence). TCRdb reanalyzed the 5' RACE reads and collapses them to one entry per CDR3 protein, without DNA. The table lists about 550,000 distinct CDR3 sequences, with around 3.3% in the top ten. Sequences were obtained from blood T cells: a sorted CD56 or NKG2C T cell subset, CD4+ or CD8+ T cells, or bulk PBMC T cells (not recorded which). The chain employs TRBV7-9 and TRBJ2-1. This receptor was taken from a man younger than 30 in good health. The CDR3 protein is CASSSYDEQFF.